This TCR beta chain derives from a study of T cell clonality in common variable immunodeficiency. There are many counts of this clone. Its antigen is unknown. The read terminates 3 residues ahead of where the CDR3 ends, so the germline J gene completes it. Sequenced by immunoSEQ multiplex PCR; TCRdb stores in-frame clones only, minus some. The profile covers roughly 43,000 clones, none occurring a single time. The study's findings and limits: Reportedly, TCR beta sequences from common variable immunodeficiency showed fewer deletions and N-nucleotide insertions. Compared with healthy controls, CVID subjects showed increased TCRbeta clonality, mostly in about a third. CVID subjects shared fewer TCRbeta clones than healthy controls did. CVID patient heterogeneity limited repertoire-clinical complication correlations.

Germline values: CDR1 SGHDN, CDR2 FVKESK. CDR3 length equals 13 residues. The sequenced sample was peripheral blood mononuclear cells. The origin of this receptor is a person between 18 and 69 years old in good health. J is TRBJ1-1 and V is TRBV14, with a weak D call TRBD1 (5 bases). CDR3 bases read: TGTGCCAGCAGCCAAGGGTCCGGGGGTTGG. Its translation is CASSQGSGGW. In full, the CDR3 is CASSQGSGGWAFF. The full variable domain, completed using reference TRBV14 and TRBJ1-1, is EAGVTQFPSHSVIEKGQTVTLRCDPISGHDNLYWYRRVMGKEIKFLLHFVKESKQDESGMPNNRFLAERTGGTYSTLKVQPAELEDSGVYFCASSQGSGGWAFFGQGTRLTVV.